A selection of T cell receptor beta chains follows, all from one sample in a study of PD-1 blockade in classical Hodgkin lymphoma. Clones were read by immunoSEQ multiplex PCR, and TCRdb kept only the in-frame ones, dropping some. The profile shows roughly 27,000 clones, over 60% of them singletons. Here the sequenced sample was peripheral blood mononuclear cells (PBMCs), taken before the fourth cycle of nivolumab. The receptors come from a human donor with classical Hodgkin lymphoma. Both conserved end residues are trimmed from each CDR3.

CDR3 protein,V gene,J gene
ASSDWGGGNQPQH,TRBV2,TRBJ1-5
AFILPDGGYT,TRBV30,TRBJ1-2
ASSPQGYQPQH,TRBV7-2,TRBJ1-5
ASSEQGGLNTEAF,TRBV6-1,TRBJ1-1
ASTPVGARTDTQY,TRBV27,TRBJ2-3
ASSSPDRRSYEQY,TRBV27,TRBJ2-7
ASSFSGGYGYT,TRBV7-9,TRBJ1-2
ASSYGVGAKNIQY,TRBV6-5,TRBJ2-4
ASSLQGLALPQF,TRBV5-4,TRBJ2-1
ASRGPGTGELF,TRBV6-1,TRBJ2-2
AWSRGTTNEKLF,TRBV30,TRBJ1-4
ASSPTGRPNQPQH,TRBV7-2,TRBJ1-5
ASSQDRQGSTDTQY,TRBV4-3,TRBJ2-3
ASSVGLRDEQF,TRBV9,TRBJ2-1
ASSLATGTFSYEQY,TRBV5-6,TRBJ2-7
ASTGSPVGNTEAF,TRBV2,TRBJ1-1
ASSQRQNSEAF,TRBV6-1,TRBJ1-1
ASSTRLAGGHEQF,TRBV6-1,TRBJ2-1
ASSPALDNQPQH,TRBV18,TRBJ1-5
ASSYQGMVTDTQY,TRBV6-5,TRBJ2-3
ASSYSLLANVLT,TRBV6-5,TRBJ2-6
ASSLVANQETQY,TRBV5-1,TRBJ2-5
ASSPVLGEKLF,TRBV7-9,TRBJ1-4
ASSDQGGETYEQY,TRBV10-2,TRBJ2-7
ASSPSGGAYNEQF,TRBV25-1,TRBJ2-1
ASTLPPFSGNTIY,TRBV2,TRBJ1-3
ASSPGQGTNEKLF,TRBV7-9,TRBJ1-4
ASSLQAGVADTQY,TRBV27,TRBJ2-3
ASSWDLLRYNEQF,TRBV11-2,TRBJ2-1
ASSKPREGKPEAF,TRBV19,TRBJ1-1
ASSTGQDQTQY,TRBV5-1,TRBJ2-5
ASTYGLAGDEQY,TRBV5-6,TRBJ2-7
ASSAEAVGEQF,TRBV7-2,TRBJ2-1
ASSLVAGGGTDTQY,TRBV7-8,TRBJ2-3
ASSPGRTGELF,TRBV9,TRBJ2-2
ASSWGTFYEQY,TRBV6-5,TRBJ2-7
ASSEVGYTDTQY,TRBV6-1,TRBJ2-3
ASSYQLAGGVNEQF,TRBV2,TRBJ2-1
ASSLAHVNTEAF,TRBV7-9,TRBJ1-1
ASSLGGIYEQY,TRBV7-2,TRBJ2-7
ASSPRDRGPYEQY,TRBV18,TRBJ2-7
ASSLLRTDALTEQY,TRBV27,TRBJ2-7
ASSSQQGFKIGTQY,TRBV7-2,TRBJ2-5
ASSLSVNYGYT,TRBV5-1,TRBJ1-2
ASSSGQGNQPQH,TRBV7-2,TRBJ1-5
ASSNLREINEKLF,TRBV19,TRBJ1-4